Listed here is a single T cell receptor beta chain. The antigen remains undetermined. The data derive from a study of shared clonotypes between healthy human individuals. Looking at the study overall: Donors, aged 18 to 49, were two women and three men.

TCRdb's copy holds only in-frame clones and misses some; the assay was immunoSEQ multiplex PCR. Of some 2,100,000 clones detected, approximately 94% appear once; the ten largest clones hold around 1.7%. Regarding the study as a whole: Among the subsets, naive ones generally showed larger estimated richness than memory ones. Naive CD4 clonotypes were shared across several donors at about 5%.

As defined, naive CD8 cells were CD45RO-negative and positively selected for CCR7, with terminally differentiated effector memory CD45RA+ cells excluded. Every one of the donors was a Caucasian adult that lived in Nashville, Tennessee. V was shortened by 6 bases and J by 2 bases, with 11 bases between the two germline ends. The CDR3 length is 13 residues. Germline CDR1 is LNHDA and CDR2 is SQIVND (reference sequence). This TCR was recovered from a man younger than 30 in good health. Some clones in this sample may be carry-over from other donors' samples. Sequencing used naive CD8+ T cells from PBMCs. The chain employs TRBV19 and TRBJ2-7; D uncertain. The CDR3 reads CASSLFLTYEQYF. The CDR3 coding sequence is TGTGCCAGTAGCCTTTTTCTGACCTACGAGCAGTACTTC.